The clone carrying this T cell receptor beta chain was counted a few times. TCRdb fed the reads into MiXCR, producing one record per CDR3 protein. The top ten hold about 4.2% of the sample, which has under 200,000 distinct CDR3 sequences, roughly 9.8% seen once. This record comes from a study of T cell repertoires in cytomegalovirus infection. Study-wide context: Matching HLA type and CMV infection were both indicated by public TCR beta signatures.

The V gene lost 8 bases and the J gene lost 2 bases, with 11 bases spanning the gap. Germline V CDR1 and CDR2: SNHLY, FYNNEI. The CDR3 is made up of 13 amino acids. The chain combines TRBV2 with TRBJ2-3; D may be TRBD2 (6 bases). Sequencing input: PBMCs. This clonotype was obtained from a human donor in good health (CMV status not recorded). Some clones in this sample may be carry-over from other donors' samples. CDR3 sequence: CASGTRSTDTQYF. For the CDR3, the DNA is TGTGCCAGCGGGACTCGGTCCACAGATACGCAGTATTTT.